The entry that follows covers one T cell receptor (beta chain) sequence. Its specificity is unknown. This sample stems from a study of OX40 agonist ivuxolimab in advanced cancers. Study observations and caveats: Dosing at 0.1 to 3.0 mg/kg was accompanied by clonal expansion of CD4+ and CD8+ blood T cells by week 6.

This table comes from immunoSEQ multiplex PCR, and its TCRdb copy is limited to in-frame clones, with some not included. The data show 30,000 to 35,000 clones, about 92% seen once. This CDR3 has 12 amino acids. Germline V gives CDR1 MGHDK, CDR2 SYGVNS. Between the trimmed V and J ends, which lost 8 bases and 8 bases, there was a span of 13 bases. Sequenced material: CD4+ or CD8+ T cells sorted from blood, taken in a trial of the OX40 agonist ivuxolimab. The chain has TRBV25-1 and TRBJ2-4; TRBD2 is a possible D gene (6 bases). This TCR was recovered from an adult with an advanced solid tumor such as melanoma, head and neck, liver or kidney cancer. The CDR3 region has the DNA TGTGCCAGCGGGGGGTGGGCGGACATTCAGTACTTC. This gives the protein CASGGWADIQYF.